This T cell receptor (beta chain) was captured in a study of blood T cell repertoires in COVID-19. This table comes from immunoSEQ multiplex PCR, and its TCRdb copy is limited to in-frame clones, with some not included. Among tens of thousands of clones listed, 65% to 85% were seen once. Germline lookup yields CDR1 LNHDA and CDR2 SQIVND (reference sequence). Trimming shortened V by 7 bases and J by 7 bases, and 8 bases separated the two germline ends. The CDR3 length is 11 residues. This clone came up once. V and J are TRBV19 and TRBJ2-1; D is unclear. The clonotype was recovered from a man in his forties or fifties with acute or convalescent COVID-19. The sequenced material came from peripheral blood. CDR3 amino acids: CASTQRNEQFF. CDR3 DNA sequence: TGTGCCAGTACCCAGAGGAATGAGCAGTTCTTC. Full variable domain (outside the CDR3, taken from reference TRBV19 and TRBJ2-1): DGGITQSPKYLFRKEGQNVTLSCEQNLNHDAMYWYRQDPGQGLRLIYYSQIVNDFQKGDIAEGYSVSREKKESFPLTVTSAQKNPTAFYLCASTQRNEQFFGPGTRLTVL.